This record looks at one T cell receptor beta chain sequence and its context. Its antigen is unknown. Treatment: oral pan-JAK inhibitor, 5-10 mg twice daily. This record comes from a study of CD8+ T cells in alopecia areata. The CDR3 totals 14 residues. V was shortened by 2 bases and J by 4 bases, with 11 bases between the two germline ends. Germline CDR1 SNHLY, CDR2 FYNNEI. Study conclusions and caveats: Alopecia totalis/universalis scalp especially showed more expanded CD8+ clones than normal scalp.

Extracted RNA was reverse transcribed into cDNA, the sequencing template. Sequencing was performed with immunoSEQ multiplex PCR; in TCRdb, only in-frame clones are kept and a portion is missing. Of 200,000 to 250,000 clones detected, about two fifths appear once; the ten largest clones hold around 0.48%. This sample comprised CD4+ T cells sorted from blood, obtained around week 31, from a patient treated with tofacitinib. The chain links TRBV2 to TRBJ1-2; no clear D gene. The TCR comes from a human donor with alopecia areata. CDR3 region: CASSETQTVYGYTF. DNA for the CDR3: TGTGCCAGCAGTGAAACTCAAACAGTCTATGGCTACACCTTC.